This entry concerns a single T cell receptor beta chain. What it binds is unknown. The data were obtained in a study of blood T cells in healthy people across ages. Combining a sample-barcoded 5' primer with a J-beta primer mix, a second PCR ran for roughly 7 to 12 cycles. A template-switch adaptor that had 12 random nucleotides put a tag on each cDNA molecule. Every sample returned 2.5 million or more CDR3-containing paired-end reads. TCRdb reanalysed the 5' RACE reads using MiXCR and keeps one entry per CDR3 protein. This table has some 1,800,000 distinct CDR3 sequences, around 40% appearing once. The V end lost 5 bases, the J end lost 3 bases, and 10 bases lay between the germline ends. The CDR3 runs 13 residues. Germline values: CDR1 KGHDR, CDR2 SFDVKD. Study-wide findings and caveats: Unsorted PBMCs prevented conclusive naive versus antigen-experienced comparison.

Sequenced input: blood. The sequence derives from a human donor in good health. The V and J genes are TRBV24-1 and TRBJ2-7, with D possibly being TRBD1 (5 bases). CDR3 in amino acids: CATSGGRDYEQYF. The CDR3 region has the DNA TGTGCCACCAGTGGGGGCAGGGACTACGAGCAGTACTTC.